The rows below give T cell receptor beta chains drawn from one sample of a study of OX40 agonist ivuxolimab in advanced cancers. Repertoires were generated with immunoSEQ multiplex PCR, while TCRdb's copy carries only in-frame clones and drops some. The repertoire holds about 80,000 clones, 65% to 90% seen once, with roughly 2.1% in the top ten. The sequenced sample was CD4+ or CD8+ T cells sorted from blood, obtained in a trial of the OX40 agonist ivuxolimab. Receptors were obtained from an adult with an advanced solid tumor such as melanoma, head and neck, liver or kidney cancer. Both conserved end residues are part of each CDR3. The order of the fields is clone size, D gene, J gene, V gene, CDR3 protein, CDR3 DNA. A D gene is named only where the DNA matches it firmly. A clone size is listed for some rows: how often the clone was seen (once, few, many), or a class if it is expanded.

>NA|NA|TRBJ2-7|TRBV29-1
CSVEDRGEGGKAYEQYF
TGCAGCGTTGAAGACAGGGGAGAGGGGGGTAAAGCCTACGAGCAGTACTTC
>NA|NA|TRBJ1-1|TRBV29-1
CSPGGGEAFF
TGCAGCCCAGGAGGGGGTGAAGCTTTCTTT
>NA|NA|TRBJ2-7|TRBV7-2
CASSLLGGAGAYEQYF
TGTGCCAGCAGCTTACTTGGGGGGGCAGGGGCCTACGAGCAGTACTTC
>NA|TRBD1|TRBJ2-2|TRBV5-1
CASSLAGGNTGELFF
TGCGCCAGCAGCTTGGCAGGGGGGAACACCGGGGAGCTGTTTTTT
>NA|NA|TRBJ2-2|TRBV28
CASSLPGMDRNTGELFF
TGTGCCAGCAGTTTACCGGGGATGGACAGGAACACCGGGGAGCTGTTTTTT
>few|NA|TRBJ1-3|TRBV18
CASSPSTKLYNTIYF
TGTGCCAGCTCACCAAGCACGAAGTTATACAACACCATATATTTT
>few|NA|TRBJ1-6|TRBV28
CASSWANSPLHF
TGTGCCAGCAGTTGGGCGAATTCACCCCTCCACTTT
>few|TRBD1|TRBJ1-6|TRBV5-1
CASSRTQGRDSPLHF
TGCGCCAGCAGCCGCACACAGGGGCGGGATTCACCCCTCCACTTT
>NA|NA|TRBJ2-3|TRBV7-3
CASSRTASTDTQYF
TGTGCCAGCAGCCGGACTGCTAGCACAGATACGCAGTATTTT
>NA|TRBD1|TRBJ1-2|TRBV5-5
CASSLETGVHYGYTF
TGTGCCAGCAGCTTGGAGACAGGGGTGCACTACGGCTACACCTTC
>NA|TRBD1|TRBJ2-1|TRBV7-2
CASSLVADRGNEQFF
TGTGCCAGCAGCTTAGTAGCCGACAGGGGGAATGAGCAGTTCTTC
>NA|NA|TRBJ2-5|TRBV20-1
CSARSSQTQYF
TGCAGTGCTAGATCTAGTCAGACCCAGTACTTC
>NA|NA|TRBJ2-1|TRBV16
CASSQGRYNEQFF
TGTGCCAGCAGCCAGGGACGATACAATGAGCAGTTCTTC
>NA|NA|TRBJ1-1|TRBV27
CASSLQVVTEAFF
TGTGCCAGCAGTTTACAGGTAGTCACTGAAGCTTTCTTT
>NA|NA|TRBJ1-1|TRBV19
CASSIDAGMNTEAFF
TGTGCCAGTAGTATAGACGCAGGCATGAACACTGAAGCTTTCTTT
>NA|NA|TRBJ2-3|TRBV6-1
CASSEASGQGTDTQYF
TGTGCCAGCAGTGAAGCGTCGGGGCAGGGAACAGATACGCAGTATTTT
>many|TRBD2|TRBJ2-1|TRBV6-1
CASHLAGVNNEQFF
TGTGCCAGCCATCTAGCGGGGGTTAACAATGAGCAGTTCTTC
>NA|NA|TRBJ1-1|TRBV29-1
CSVEAQGTEAFF
TGCAGCGTTGAGGCGCAGGGCACTGAAGCTTTCTTT
>NA|NA|TRBJ1-5|TRBV5-6
CASSVGAQTPQPQHF
TGTGCCAGCAGCGTGGGAGCCCAGACCCCTCAGCCCCAGCATTTT
>NA|NA|TRBJ1-2|TRBV5-6
CASRGILGGAESRNGYTF
TGTGCCAGCAGGGGCATTTTGGGGGGCGCGGAATCTAGGAATGGCTACACCTTC
>NA|NA|TRBJ1-1|TRBV10-3
CAIRQGNTEAFF
TGTGCCATCAGACAGGGGAACACTGAAGCTTTCTTT
>NA|NA|TRBJ1-2|TRBV5-4
CASSLDREYGYTF
TGTGCCAGCAGCTTGGACAGGGAGTATGGCTACACCTTC
>NA|TRBD1|TRBJ1-1|TRBV2
CASRPDRGLFGTEAFF
TGTGCCAGCAGACCAGACAGGGGGCTTTTCGGCACTGAAGCTTTCTTT
>NA|NA|TRBJ2-7|TRBV14
CASSQNLIYEQYF
TGTGCCAGCAGCCAGAATCTGATCTACGAGCAGTACTTC
>NA|TRBD1|TRBJ1-6|TRBV7-3
CASGTGVNSPLHF
TGTGCCAGCGGGACAGGCGTTAATTCACCCCTCCACTTT
>NA|NA|TRBJ1-6|TRBV6-6
CASSYSGGESPLHF
TGTGCCAGCAGTTACTCGGGTGGGGAGTCACCCCTCCACTTT
>NA|NA|TRBJ2-1|TRBV5-4
CASSLPDSNEQFF
TGTGCCAGCAGCTTGCCTGACTCCAATGAGCAGTTCTTC
>NA|NA|TRBJ2-6|TRBV4-3
CASSQVISGANVLTF
TGCGCCAGCAGCCAAGTAATCTCTGGGGCCAACGTCCTGACTTTC
>NA|NA|TRBJ1-5|TRBV7-9
CASSNSGQNQPQHF
TGTGCCAGCAGCAACAGTGGGCAAAATCAGCCCCAGCATTTT
>NA|NA|TRBJ1-2|TRBV20-1
CSASGGDGYTF
TGCAGTGCTAGTGGGGGCGATGGCTACACCTTC
>few|NA|TRBJ1-1|TRBV5-6
CASSLRTVIWTEAFF
TGTGCCAGCAGCTTGAGGACCGTGATATGGACTGAAGCTTTCTTT
>once|NA|TRBJ1-6|TRBV11-2
CASSLGLGDSPLHF
TGTGCCAGCAGCTTGGGTTTGGGGGATTCACCCCTCCACTTT
>NA|TRBD1|TRBJ1-2|TRBV4-2
CASSPGTGEDYGYTF
TGTGCCAGCAGTCCCGGGACAGGGGAGGACTATGGCTACACCTTC
>NA|TRBD1|TRBJ2-3|TRBV7-2
CASSLTGLGTETDTQYF
TGTGCCAGCAGCTTAACGGGTCTGGGGACAGAGACAGATACGCAGTATTTT
>NA|NA|TRBJ2-3|TRBV5-8
CASSLTRSTDTQYF
TGTGCCAGCAGCTTGACTCGTAGCACAGATACGCAGTATTTT
>few|TRBD1|TRBJ2-7|TRBV28
CAIIGQGTTGEQYF
TGTGCCATAATAGGACAGGGGACAACCGGGGAGCAGTACTTC
>NA|NA|TRBJ2-7|TRBV9
CASSVAGGGWYEQYF
TGTGCCAGCAGCGTAGCCGGGGGCGGATGGTACGAGCAGTACTTC
>NA|NA|TRBJ1-2|TRBV5-4
CASSPWGGNYGYTF
TGTGCCAGCAGCCCGTGGGGGGGTAACTATGGCTACACCTTC
>NA|NA|TRBJ1-2|TRBV5-1
CASSAQNSDYGYTF
TGCGCCAGCAGCGCGCAAAACTCGGACTATGGCTACACCTTC
>NA|NA|TRBJ1-2|TRBV4-1
CARSRRGGMEGLVSYGYTF
TGCGCCCGCAGCCGCCGGGGTGGAATGGAAGGGCTGGTGAGCTATGGCTACACCTTC
>NA|NA|TRBJ1-3|TRBV2
CASSVEGRISGNTIYF
TGTGCCAGCAGTGTCGAAGGGAGAATCTCTGGAAACACCATATATTTT
>once|TRBD1|TRBJ2-6|TRBV6-1
CASSVFRTGGASGANVLTF
TGTGCCAGCAGTGTTTTTAGGACAGGGGGCGCTTCTGGGGCCAACGTCCTGACTTTC
>once|TRBD1|TRBJ2-2|TRBV27
CASMTGGTGELFF
TGTGCCAGCATGACAGGGGGCACCGGGGAGCTGTTTTTT
>NA|TRBD1|TRBJ1-1|TRBV5-1
CASSPLRDRGRVTEAFF
TGCGCCAGCAGCCCCCTCCGGGACAGGGGGCGCGTCACTGAAGCTTTCTTT
>NA|TRBD2|TRBJ2-5|TRBV5-1
CASSLGPSGGQETQYF
TGCGCCAGCAGCTTGGGGCCTAGCGGGGGTCAAGAGACCCAGTACTTC
>NA|TRBD1|TRBJ2-7|TRBV7-9
CASSYRGPSSYEQYF
TGTGCCAGCAGCTACAGGGGGCCGAGCTCCTACGAGCAGTACTTC
>NA|NA|TRBJ2-2|TRBV5-1
CASSLGAGDTGELFF
TGCGCCAGCAGCTTGGGGGCAGGGGACACCGGGGAGCTGTTTTTT
>NA|TRBD2|TRBJ2-1|TRBV6-5
CASTKAGGRGEQFF
TGTGCCAGCACCAAGGCGGGGGGGCGTGGTGAGCAGTTCTTC
>NA|TRBD2|TRBJ2-7|TRBV28
CASSARLAGLDEQYF
TGTGCCAGCAGTGCCCGACTAGCGGGGCTCGACGAGCAGTACTTC
>NA|TRBD1|TRBJ2-3|TRBV5-6
CASSPGTGSADTQYF
TGTGCCAGCAGCCCGGGGACAGGGTCTGCAGATACGCAGTATTTT
>NA|TRBD1|TRBJ2-1|TRBV9
CASGKTGNVNGQFF
TGTGCCAGCGGCAAGACAGGGAACGTCAATGGGCAGTTCTTC
>NA|NA|TRBJ2-6|TRBV7-9
CASSLGQYSGANVLTF
TGTGCCAGCAGCCTCGGACAGTACTCTGGGGCCAACGTCCTGACTTTC
>NA|TRBD1|TRBJ1-4|TRBV28
CASHQGGAGEKLFF
TGTGCCTCACACCAGGGGGGGGCCGGCGAAAAACTGTTTTTT
>NA|NA|TRBJ2-3|TRBV7-6
CASSFSGASDTQYF
TGTGCCAGCAGCTTTTCGGGAGCGTCCGATACGCAGTATTTT
>NA|NA|TRBJ2-2|TRBV27
CASSVTRGTTGELFF
TGTGCCAGCAGTGTGACTAGGGGGACCACCGGGGAGCTGTTTTTT
>NA|NA|TRBJ1-5|TRBV19
CASSKESNQPQHF
TGTGCCAGTAGTAAGGAGAGCAATCAGCCCCAGCATTTT
>NA|NA|TRBJ1-2|TRBV27
CASSIRVGMRSYGYTF
TGTGCCAGCAGTATAAGGGTGGGGATGAGGAGCTATGGCTACACCTTC
>NA|NA|TRBJ2-2|TRBV5-1
CASTGMNTGELFF
TGCGCCAGCACGGGGATGAACACCGGGGAGCTGTTTTTT
>NA|NA|TRBJ2-7|TRBV7-9
CASSPIGRPDYEQYF
TGTGCCAGCAGCCCTATCGGCAGGCCCGACTACGAGCAGTACTTC
>NA|NA|TRBJ2-3|TRBV7-9
CASSAGLNLDTDTQYF
TGTGCCAGCAGCGCAGGACTTAATTTAGACACAGATACGCAGTATTTT